These 18 T cell receptor beta chains share one sample of origin, sequenced in a study of Graves' ophthalmopathy and Graves' hyperthyroidism. Amplifying from RNA transcripts, the study obtained TCR beta CDR3 regions. RT-PCR in the first round used HTBI primers; a second-round multiplex PCR followed. TCRdb recomputed calls from the multiplex PCR reads with MiXCR, one row per CDR3 protein. The profile shows around 1.1 million distinct CDR3 sequences, 35% to 40% of them singletons. Sequenced: peripheral blood or thyroid tissue (not recorded which). The receptors come from an adult man with Graves' hyperthyroidism.

This clonotype was counted ten times or more. The V gene is TRBV14, the J gene TRBJ2-7, with D unclear. The CDR3 covers 13 residues. CDR1 SGHDN and CDR2 FVKESK come from the germline V gene. Trimming took 2 bases from V and 2 from J, leaving 7 bases between them. CDR3: CASSQFIAYEQYF. CDR3 DNA sequence: TGTGCCAGCAGCCAATTTATAGCCTACGAGCAGTACTTC.

Worth noting for this clonotype: A much larger clone lies one base from this, so it may be a read error. V is TRBV6-1 and J is TRBJ1-1; 8 bases fit TRBD1. The CDR3 consists of 14 residues. CDR1 and CDR2 from the germline V gene are MNHNS and SASEGT. CDR3 nucleotides: TGTGCCAGCAGCGGACAGGGATGGAACACTGAAGCTTCCTTT. Residues: CASSGQGWNTEASF.

This clonotype appeared many times. V usage is TRBV9 and J usage is TRBJ2-5; D perhaps matches TRBD1 (6 bases). CDR3 length: 13 amino acids. From germline, CDR1 is SGDLS and CDR2 YYNGEE. With 5 bases removed from V and 4 bases from J, the gap between germline ends came to 12 bases. CDR3 residues: CASSGGASETQYF. Here the CDR3 DNA reads TGTGCCAGCAGTGGGGGCGCGTCAGAGACCCAGTACTTC.

This clonotype was detected many times. This chain links TRBV4-3 with TRBJ1-2, with D possibly TRBD1 on 6 matching bases. Between the trimmed V and J ends, which lost 0 bases and 8 bases, there was a span of 13 bases. In germline, CDR1 is LGHNA, CDR2 YSLEER. The CDR3 is 14 amino acids. The CDR3 loop is CASSQEGGGSGYTF. The CDR3 bases are TGCGCCAGCAGCCAAGAAGGGGGAGGGTCCGGCTACACCTTC.

This clonotype was observed a few times. J is TRBJ1-3 and V is TRBV10-2; unclear D gene. CDR3 length: 15 amino acids. Germline-derived CDR1 and CDR2 are WSHSY and SAAADI. Deletions cut 8 bases from V and 2 bases from J, with 16 bases between. In nucleotides, the CDR3 is TGCGCCAGCCTCCACATTACGGACCCTGGAAACACCATATATTTT. It translates to CASLHITDPGNTIYF.

This clonotype occurred many times. V is TRBV29-1 and J is TRBJ1-1; perhaps TRBD1 as D (5 bases). From germline, CDR1 is SQVTM and CDR2 ANQGSEA. This CDR3 is 16 amino acids long. Deletions cut 3 bases from V and 1 base from J, with 18 bases between. The DNA for the CDR3 is TGCAGCGTTGAGCGCCCAGGAGGGGCTAAGAACACTGAAGCTTTCTTT. Protein sequence: CSVERPGGAKNTEAFF.

This rearrangement joins TRBV7-8 to TRBJ2-7; D possibly matches TRBD1 or TRBD2 (5 bases each). This CDR3 region has 15 residues. Trimming removed 5 bases at V and 5 bases at J, with 19 bases between. CDR1 is SGHVS and CDR2 is FQNEAQ in the germline V gene. CDR3 residues: CASSQPGTGYDEQYF. In DNA, the CDR3 is TGTGCCAGCAGCCAGCCCGGGACCGGGTATGACGAGCAGTACTTC.

Details on this clonotype: The conserved closing phenylalanine or tryptophan is absent in this CDR3, likely reflecting a read error. The DNA is left out, because the CDR3 cannot be placed on it with certainty; the CDR3 is given as TCRdb lists it. The chain carries TRBV7-3 and TRBJ2-7; no DNA check was done on the table's D call, TRBD1. Germline values: CDR1 SGHTA, CDR2 FQGTGA. The CDR3 is 15 residues long, ends included. CDR3 loop: CASSPDRPGGFSGPL.

This clonotype was seen a handful of times. The rearrangement joins TRBV5-1 to TRBJ1-1; tentative D call: TRBD1 (6 bases). The CDR3 consists of 16 residues. CDR1 SGHRS and CDR2 YFSETQ come from the germline V gene. The V gene lost 6 bases and the J gene lost 0 bases, with 18 bases spanning the gap. The chain's CDR3 is CASNGALGQVNTEAFF. The CDR3 DNA reads TGCGCCAGCAATGGGGCGCTGGGACAAGTGAACACTGAAGCTTTCTTT.

V is TRBV20-1 and J is TRBJ1-4; 7 positions agree with TRBD1. The trim removed 6 bases at V and 0 bases at J, leaving 4 bases unmatched. The CDR3 is made up of 14 amino acids. Germline assignment: CDR1 DFQATT and CDR2 SNEGSKA (reference sequence). CDR3 in amino acids: CSASGTATNEKLFF. As DNA, the CDR3 is TGCAGTGCCAGCGGGACAGCAACTAATGAAAAACTGTTTTTT.

About this clonotype: A much bigger clone sits one base away, suggesting this may be a read error. V is TRBV10-2 and J is TRBJ2-7; the D is unclear. CDR1 and CDR2 (germline): WSHSY, SAAADI. CDR3 length: 14 residues. CDR3 sequence (DNA): TGTGCCATCGCCGCCGGCGGAGCCGCCTACGAGCAGTACTTC. It specifies CAIAAGGAAYEQYF.

This clonotype was observed at least ten times. The chain couples TRBV7-9 to TRBJ1-1; no definite D call. This CDR3 spans 13 amino acids. The ends were cut back, 5 bases at V and 0 bases at J, with 7 bases in the middle. The germline CDR1 and CDR2 sequences are SEHNR and FQNEAQ (reference sequence). CDR3 amino acids: CASSGKVNTEAFF. DNA of the CDR3: TGTGCCAGCAGCGGAAAGGTGAACACTGAAGCTTTCTTT.

This clonotype was counted only a few times. This chain links TRBV12-5 with TRBJ2-7, with D possibly TRBD2 on 6 matching bases. The CDR3 contains 16 residues. From germline, CDR1 is LGHNT and CDR2 FRNRAP. V dropped 7 bases and J dropped 4 bases, with 23 bases sitting between them. The DNA of the CDR3 is TGTGCTAGTGCTCTATCGCTGGGGGGTGGCTGGTACGAGCAGTACTTC. Its protein is CASALSLGGGWYEQYF.

This sequence joins TRBV6-1 and TRBJ1-5, with D possibly being TRBD1 (6 bases). The V end lost 9 bases, the J end lost 2 bases, and 14 bases lay between the germline ends. Germline V gene data show CDR1 as MNHNS and CDR2 as SASEGT. This CDR3 comprises 14 residues. The CDR3 loop reads CARQIQGRNQPQHF. CDR3 coding DNA: TGTGCCAGACAAATACAGGGACGCAATCAGCCCCAGCATTTT.

The chain couples TRBV30 to TRBJ2-7, with a weak D call TRBD1 (6 bases). The length of the CDR3 is 12 residues. Germline V gives CDR1 GTSNPN, CDR2 SVGIG (reference sequence). Trimming stripped 1 base from V and 4 bases from J, with 8 bases between. CDR3 amino acids: CAWSGGQYEQYF. The CDR3 coding sequence is TGTGCCTGGAGTGGGGGGCAGTACGAGCAGTACTTC.

CDR3 DNA sequence: TGTGCCACCGAGGGACGGCGGGGGGATATCGATACGCAGTATTTT. It translates to CATEGRRGDIDTQYF. The chain uses TRBV24-1 and TRBJ2-3; 8 bases align to TRBD2. Germline-derived CDR1 and CDR2 are KGHDR and SFDVKD. J gave up 6 bases and V 9 bases, and 13 bases lay outside the gene matches. CDR3 length: 15 amino acids.

This clonotype appeared many times. The chain has TRBV4-3 and TRBJ1-6; D might be TRBD1 (6 bases). Germline CDR1 and CDR2: LGHNA and YSLEER. This CDR3 contains 16 residues. Trimming removed 1 base from V and 8 bases from J, with 15 bases in between. The CDR3: CASSQATGKSDSPLHF. CDR3 coding DNA: TGCGCCAGCAGCCAAGCCACAGGGAAATCAGATTCACCCCTCCACTTT.

In this sample, this clonotype turned up many times. The chain joins TRBV7-8 to TRBJ2-5, with TRBD2 matching over 8 bases. This CDR3 has 16 amino acids. Germline V gene data show CDR1 as SGHVS and CDR2 as FQNEAQ. J lost 4 bases, V lost 2 bases, and 9 bases had no gene match. As DNA, the CDR3 is TGTGCCAGCAGCTTATTCGGGGGGGGTCCCGGAGAGACCCAGTACTTC. Amino acid sequence: CASSLFGGGPGETQYF.